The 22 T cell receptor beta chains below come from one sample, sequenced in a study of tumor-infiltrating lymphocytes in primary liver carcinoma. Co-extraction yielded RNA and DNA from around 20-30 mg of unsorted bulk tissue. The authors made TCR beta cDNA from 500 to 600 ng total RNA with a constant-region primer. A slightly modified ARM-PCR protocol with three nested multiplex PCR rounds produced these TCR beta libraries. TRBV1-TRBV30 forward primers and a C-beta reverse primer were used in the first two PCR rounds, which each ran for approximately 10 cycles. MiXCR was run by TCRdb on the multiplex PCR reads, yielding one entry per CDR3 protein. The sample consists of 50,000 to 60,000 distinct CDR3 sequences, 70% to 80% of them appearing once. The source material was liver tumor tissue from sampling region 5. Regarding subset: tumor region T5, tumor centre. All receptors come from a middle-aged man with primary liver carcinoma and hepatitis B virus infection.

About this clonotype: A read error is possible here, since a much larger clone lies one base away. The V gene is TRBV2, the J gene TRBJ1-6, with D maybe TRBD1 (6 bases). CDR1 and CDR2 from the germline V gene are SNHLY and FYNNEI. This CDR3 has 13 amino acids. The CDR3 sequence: CTSMGGADSPLHF. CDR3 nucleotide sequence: TGTACCAGCATGGGGGGGGCGGATTCACCCCTCCACTTT.

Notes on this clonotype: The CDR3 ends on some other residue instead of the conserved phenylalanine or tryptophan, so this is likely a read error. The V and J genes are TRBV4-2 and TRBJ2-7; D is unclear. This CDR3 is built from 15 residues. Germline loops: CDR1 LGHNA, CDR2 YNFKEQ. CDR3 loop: CVNSQAWRGSYEQYL. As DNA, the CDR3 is TGTGTCAACAGCCAAGCATGGCGCGGATCCTACGAGCAGTACCTC.

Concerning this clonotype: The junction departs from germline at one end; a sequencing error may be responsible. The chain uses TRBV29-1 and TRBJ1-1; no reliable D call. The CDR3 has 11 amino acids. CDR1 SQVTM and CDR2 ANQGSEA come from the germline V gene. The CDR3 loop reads CSATLNAEAFF. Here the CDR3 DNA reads TGCAGCGCAACATTGAACGCTGAGGCTTTCTTT.

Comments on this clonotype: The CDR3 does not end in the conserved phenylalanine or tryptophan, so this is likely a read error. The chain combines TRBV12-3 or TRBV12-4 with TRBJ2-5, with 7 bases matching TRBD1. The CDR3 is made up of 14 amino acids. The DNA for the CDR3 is TGTGCTAGAGCTCAGGGACAGTCCCAAGAGACCCAGTACTCC. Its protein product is CARAQGQSQETQYS.

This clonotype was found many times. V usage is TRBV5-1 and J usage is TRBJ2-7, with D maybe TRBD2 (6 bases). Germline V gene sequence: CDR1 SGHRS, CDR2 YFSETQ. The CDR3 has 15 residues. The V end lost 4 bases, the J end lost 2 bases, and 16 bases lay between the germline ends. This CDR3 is CASSELATGAYEQYF. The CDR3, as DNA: TGCGCCAGCAGCGAACTAGCCACGGGGGCCTACGAGCAGTACTTC. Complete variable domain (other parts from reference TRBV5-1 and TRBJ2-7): KAGVTQTPRYLIKTRGQQVTLSCSPISGHRSVSWYQQTPGQGLQFLFEYFSETQRNKGNFPGRFSGRQFSNSRSEMNVSTLELGDSALYLCASSELATGAYEQYFGPGTRLTVT.

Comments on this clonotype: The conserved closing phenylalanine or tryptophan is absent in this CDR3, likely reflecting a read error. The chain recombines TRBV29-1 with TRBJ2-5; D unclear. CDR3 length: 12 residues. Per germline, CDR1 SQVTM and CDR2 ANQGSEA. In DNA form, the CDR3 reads TGCATCGGTATGGGCAGTGGAGAGACCCAGTACTCC. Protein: CIGMGSGETQYS.

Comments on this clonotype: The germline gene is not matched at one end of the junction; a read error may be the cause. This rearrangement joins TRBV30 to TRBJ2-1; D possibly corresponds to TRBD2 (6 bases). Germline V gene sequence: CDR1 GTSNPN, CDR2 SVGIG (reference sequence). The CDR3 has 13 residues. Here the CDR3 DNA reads TGTGCCAGGAGTCCCGGCGGGAACAATGAGCAATTCTTC. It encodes CARSPGGNNEQFF.

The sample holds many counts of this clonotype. CDR3 sequence (DNA): TGTGCCACCAGTGACGGCGTGGGGGGGTTCTTC. It specifies CATSDGVGGFF. The chain joins TRBV24-1 to TRBJ2-1; D might be TRBD2 (6 bases). With 4 bases removed from V and 15 bases from J, the gap between germline ends came to 12 bases. The V gene's germline CDR1 is KGHDR and CDR2 SFDVKD. The CDR3 is made up of 11 amino acids.

Here the CDR3 reads CASSPLGLAGVGKQFF. CDR3 in DNA: TGTGCCAGCAGCCCCCTGGGATTAGCGGGAGTCGGGAAGCAGTTCTTC. The chain joins TRBV11-1 to TRBJ2-1; TRBD2 matches 9 bases. The CDR3 runs 16 residues. V shed 5 bases and J 11 bases; nucleotides not matched to a gene: 16. The germline V gene has CDR1 SGHAT and CDR2 FQDESV (reference sequence).

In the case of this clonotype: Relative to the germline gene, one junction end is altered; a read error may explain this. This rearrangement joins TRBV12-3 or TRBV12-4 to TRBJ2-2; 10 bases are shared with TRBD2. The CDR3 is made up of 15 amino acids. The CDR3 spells CASSLIAGGTGGLFF. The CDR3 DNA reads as TGTGCCAGCAGTTTAATAGCGGGAGGTACCGGGGGGCTGTTTTTT.

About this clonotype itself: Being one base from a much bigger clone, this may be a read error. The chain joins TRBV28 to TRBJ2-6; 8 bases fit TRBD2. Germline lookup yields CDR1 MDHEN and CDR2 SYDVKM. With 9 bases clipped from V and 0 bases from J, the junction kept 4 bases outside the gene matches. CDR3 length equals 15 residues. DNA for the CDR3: TGTGCCAGGACGGGGGGGAACTCTGGGGCCAACGTCCTGACTTTC. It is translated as CARTGGNSGANVLTF.

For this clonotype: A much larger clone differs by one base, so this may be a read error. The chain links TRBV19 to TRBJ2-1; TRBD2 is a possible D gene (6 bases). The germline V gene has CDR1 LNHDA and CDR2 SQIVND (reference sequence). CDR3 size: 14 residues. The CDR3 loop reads CASSIWGGTNDQFF. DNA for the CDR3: TGTGCCAGTAGTATCTGGGGCGGGACCAATGATCAGTTCTTC.

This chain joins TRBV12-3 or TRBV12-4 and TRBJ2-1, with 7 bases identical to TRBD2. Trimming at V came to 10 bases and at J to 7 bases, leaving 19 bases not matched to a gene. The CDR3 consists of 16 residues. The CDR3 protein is CATREGWAGDSNEQFF. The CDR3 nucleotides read TGTGCCACCAGAGAGGGGTGGGCGGGAGACTCTAATGAGCAGTTCTTC.

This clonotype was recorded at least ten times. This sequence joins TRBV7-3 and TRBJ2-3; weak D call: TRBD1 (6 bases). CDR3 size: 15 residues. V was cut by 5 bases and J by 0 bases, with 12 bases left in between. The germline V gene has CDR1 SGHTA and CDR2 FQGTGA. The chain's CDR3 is CASSRNQGSTDTQYF. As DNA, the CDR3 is TGTGCCAGCAGCCGAAACCAGGGGAGCACAGATACGCAGTATTTT.

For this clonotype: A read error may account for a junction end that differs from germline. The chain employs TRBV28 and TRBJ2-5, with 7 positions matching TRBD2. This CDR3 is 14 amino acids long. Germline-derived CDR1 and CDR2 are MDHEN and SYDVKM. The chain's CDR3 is CTSSVAGGLGTQYF. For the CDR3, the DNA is TGTACCAGCAGTGTAGCGGGTGGTTTGGGGACCCAGTACTTC. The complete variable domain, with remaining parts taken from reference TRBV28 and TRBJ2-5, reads DVKVTQSSRYLVKRTGEKVFLECVQDMDHENMFWYRQDPGLGLRLIYFSYDVKMKEKGDIPEGYSVSREKKERFSLILESASTNQTSMYLCTSSVAGGLGTQYFGPGTRLLVL.

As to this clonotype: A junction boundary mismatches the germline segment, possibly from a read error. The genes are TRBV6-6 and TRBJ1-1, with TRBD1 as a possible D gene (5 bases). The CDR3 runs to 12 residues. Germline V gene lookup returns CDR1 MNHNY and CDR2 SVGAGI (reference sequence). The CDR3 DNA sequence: TGTGCCAGCAGTCAGACAGACACTGATGCTTTCTTT. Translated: CASSQTDTDAFF.

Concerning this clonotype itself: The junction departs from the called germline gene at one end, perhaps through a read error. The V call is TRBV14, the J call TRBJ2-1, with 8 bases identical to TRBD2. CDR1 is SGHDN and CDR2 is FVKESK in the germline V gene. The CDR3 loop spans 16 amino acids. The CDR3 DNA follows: TGTGCCAGCAGTGCAGTAGCGGGATGGGTAGACAATGAGCAGATCTTC. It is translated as CASSAVAGWVDNEQIF.

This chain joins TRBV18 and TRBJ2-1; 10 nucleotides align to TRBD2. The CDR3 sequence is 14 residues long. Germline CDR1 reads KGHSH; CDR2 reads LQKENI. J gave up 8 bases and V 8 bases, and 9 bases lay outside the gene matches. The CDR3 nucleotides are TGTGCCAGCACACGAGCGGGGGGGTACGATGAGCAGTTCTTC. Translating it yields CASTRAGGYDEQFF.

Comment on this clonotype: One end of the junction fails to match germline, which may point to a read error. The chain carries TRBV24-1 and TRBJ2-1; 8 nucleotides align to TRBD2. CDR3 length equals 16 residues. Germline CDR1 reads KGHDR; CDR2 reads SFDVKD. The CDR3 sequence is CATSDPSGSSYNGQLF. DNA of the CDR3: TGTGCCACCAGTGACCCCAGCGGGAGCTCCTACAATGGGCAGCTCTTC.

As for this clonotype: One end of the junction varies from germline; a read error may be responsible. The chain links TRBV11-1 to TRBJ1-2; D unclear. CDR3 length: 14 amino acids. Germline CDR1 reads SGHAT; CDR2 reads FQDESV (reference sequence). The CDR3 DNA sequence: TGTGTCAGCAGCTTCAAGGGATCTGGCTGTGGCTACACCTTC. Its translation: CVSSFKGSGCGYTF.

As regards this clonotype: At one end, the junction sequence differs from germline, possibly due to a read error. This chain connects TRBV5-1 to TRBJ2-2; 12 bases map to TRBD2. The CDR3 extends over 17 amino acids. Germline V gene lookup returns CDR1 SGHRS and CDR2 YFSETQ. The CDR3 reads CASSLETSGRSTGDLFF. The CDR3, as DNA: TGCGCCAGCAGCTTGGAGACTAGCGGGAGAAGCACCGGGGACCTGTTTTTT. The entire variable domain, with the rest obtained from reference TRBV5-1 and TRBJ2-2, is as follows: KAGVTQTPRYLIKTRGQQVTLSCSPISGHRSVSWYQQTPGQGLQFLFEYFSETQRNKGNFPGRFSGRQFSNSRSEMNVSTLELGDSALYLCASSLETSGRSTGDLFFGEGSRLTVL.

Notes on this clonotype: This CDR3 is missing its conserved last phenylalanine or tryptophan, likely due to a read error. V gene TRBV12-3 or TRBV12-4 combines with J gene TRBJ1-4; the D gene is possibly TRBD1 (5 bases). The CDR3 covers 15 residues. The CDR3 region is CASSFSLGGNEELFV. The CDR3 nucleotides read TGTGCCAGCAGTTTCAGTCTGGGGGGGAATGAAGAACTGTTTGTT.